This T cell receptor (beta chain) was sequenced in a study of T-cell reconstitution after alpha-beta-depleted transplantation in children. Findings and caveats of the study: Some patients owed their high day-60 TCRbeta diversity to surviving recipient T cells and thymic progenitors. Roughly two months post-transplant, alpha-beta T cells reportedly originated from several hundred graft clones that had expanded.

CDR1 is SGHRS and CDR2 is YFSETQ in the germline V gene. The CDR3 contains 14 residues. V lost 5 bases and J 1 base, leaving 7 bases between the germline ends. The library targeted TCRbeta and was prepared with unique molecular identifiers. One entry per CDR3 protein results from TCRdb running MiXCR on the PCR reads. This table has 700,000 or so distinct CDR3 sequences, around 12% appearing once. This clonotype was detected a few times. Antigen unknown. This receptor was obtained from a girl aged 2 to 10 with congenital amegakaryocytic thrombocytopenia, due to receive a stem cell transplant. The sample here was PBMCs, taken before TCRalphabeta/CD19-depleted stem cell transplant. The rearrangement joins TRBV5-1 to TRBJ2-6; no reliable D call. CDR3 coding DNA: TGCGCCAGCAGTTCGGAGTCTGGGGCCAACGTCCTGACTTTC. This sequence encodes CASSSESGANVLTF. Based on the CDR3 plus reference TRBV5-1 and TRBJ2-6, the full variable domain is KAGVTQTPRYLIKTRGQQVTLSCSPISGHRSVSWYQQTPGQGLQFLFEYFSETQRNKGNFPGRFSGRQFSNSRSEMNVSTLELGDSALYLCASSSESGANVLTFGAGSRLTVL.